These T cell receptor beta chains were read from a single sample in a study of blood T cell repertoires in COVID-19. TCRdb's table, derived via immunoSEQ multiplex PCR, lists solely in-frame clones and lacks some. The sample lists about 350,000 clones, about 89% occurring once. The material sequenced was PBMCs or T cells enriched from blood (not recorded which). The receptors stem from a woman aged 25 to 45 who had recovered from COVID-19. CDR3s include the opening cysteine and the closing phenylalanine or tryptophan. D genes are given only for firm matches. Clone size is not always given. Where it is, it says once, few, many or a class for expanded clones.

J gene: TRBJ2-7
D gene: NA
V gene: TRBV7-2
clone size: NA
CDR3 protein: CASSPSSYEQYF
CDR3 DNA: TGTGCCAGCAGCCCGAGCTCCTACGAGCAGTACTTC

J gene: TRBJ1-2
D gene: TRBD1
V gene: TRBV28
clone size: NA
CDR3 protein: CASSIGTGDGYTF
CDR3 DNA: TGTGCCAGCAGCATAGGGACAGGGGACGGCTACACCTTC

J gene: TRBJ1-6
D gene: NA
V gene: TRBV11-2
clone size: NA
CDR3 protein: CASSLSENSPLHF
CDR3 DNA: TGTGCCAGCAGCCTGTCAGAAAATTCACCCCTCCACTTT

J gene: TRBJ1-3
D gene: NA
V gene: TRBV18
clone size: NA
CDR3 protein: CASSRSRNAAAPRGTIYF
CDR3 DNA: TGTGCCAGCTCAAGGTCCCGTAATGCGGCCGCACCTCGGGGGACCATATATTTT

J gene: TRBJ2-2
D gene: NA
V gene: TRBV2
clone size: NA
CDR3 protein: CASIWGPVRGQGRRPPLAGELFF
CDR3 DNA: TGTGCCAGCATCTGGGGCCCGGTAAGGGGTCAGGGAAGAAGGCCGCCCCTCGCCGGGGAGCTGTTTTTT

J gene: TRBJ2-5
D gene: TRBD2
V gene: TRBV5-6
clone size: few
CDR3 protein: CASSLTSGGKETQYF
CDR3 DNA: TGTGCCAGCAGCTTGACTAGCGGGGGAAAAGAGACCCAGTACTTC

J gene: TRBJ1-3
D gene: NA
V gene: TRBV10-3
clone size: few
CDR3 protein: CATRWAGASGNTIYF
CDR3 DNA: TGTGCCACCCGGTGGGCAGGGGCTTCTGGAAACACCATATATTTT

J gene: TRBJ1-2
D gene: NA
V gene: TRBV2
clone size: NA
CDR3 protein: CASTPDPHQQGFNYGYTF
CDR3 DNA: TGTGCCAGCACCCCGGACCCCCATCAACAGGGTTTTAACTATGGCTACACCTTC

J gene: TRBJ2-5
D gene: TRBD2
V gene: TRBV14
clone size: once
CDR3 protein: CASSQGTSSGETQYF
CDR3 DNA: TGTGCCAGCAGCCAAGGAACATCTAGCGGGGAGACCCAGTACTTC

J gene: TRBJ1-5
D gene: TRBD1
V gene: TRBV19
clone size: NA
CDR3 protein: CASRNRGGNQPQHF
CDR3 DNA: TGTGCCAGTAGAAACAGGGGAGGCAATCAGCCCCAGCATTTT

J gene: TRBJ2-6
D gene: TRBD1
V gene: TRBV5-1
clone size: NA
CDR3 protein: CASSPRDRVPGANVLTF
CDR3 DNA: TGCGCCAGCAGCCCCCGGGACAGGGTCCCTGGGGCCAACGTCCTGACTTTC

J gene: TRBJ2-2
D gene: NA
V gene: TRBV2
clone size: NA
CDR3 protein: CASSALSNTGELFF
CDR3 DNA: TGTGCCAGCAGTGCACTCTCGAACACCGGGGAGCTGTTTTTT

J gene: TRBJ1-6
D gene: TRBD1
V gene: TRBV28
clone size: NA
CDR3 protein: CASRQGAESPLHF
CDR3 DNA: TGTGCCAGCAGACAGGGGGCGGAATCACCCCTCCACTTT

J gene: TRBJ2-5
D gene: NA
V gene: TRBV14
clone size: once
CDR3 protein: CASSQGMAGTQYF
CDR3 DNA: TGTGCCAGCAGCCAAGGGATGGCGGGGACCCAGTACTTC

J gene: TRBJ1-5
D gene: NA
V gene: TRBV7-8
clone size: NA
CDR3 protein: CASSLGQSNQPQHF
CDR3 DNA: TGTGCCAGCAGCTTAGGACAGTCCAATCAGCCCCAGCATTTT

J gene: TRBJ1-3
D gene: NA
V gene: TRBV15
clone size: once
CDR3 protein: CATSPRRGRTGNTIYF
CDR3 DNA: TGTGCCACCAGCCCCCGGCGGGGGCGCACTGGAAACACCATATATTTT

J gene: TRBJ2-5
D gene: NA
V gene: TRBV2
clone size: NA
CDR3 protein: CASSEVEETQYF
CDR3 DNA: TGTGCCAGCAGTGAAGTAGAAGAGACCCAGTACTTC